What follows describes a single T cell receptor beta chain. Antigen unknown. These data belong to a study of T cells in narcolepsy. Whole-study results and caveats: Healthy controls reportedly lacked the autoreactive clonotypes serially found in patients' blood. No autoreactive T cell clone sequences appeared in some memory CD4+ repertoires.

This table comes from immunoSEQ multiplex PCR, and its TCRdb copy is limited to in-frame clones, with some not included. This sample has about 35,000 clones; around 80% occur once, and the top ten carry 1% to 1.2%. CDR3 length equals 15 residues. Trimming took 1 base from V and 11 from J, leaving 15 bases between them. In germline, CDR1 is SEHNR, CDR2 FQNEAQ (reference sequence). J is TRBJ1-6 and V is TRBV7-9, with a weak D call TRBD1 (5 bases). The sequence came from a human donor in good health. The sequencing input was memory (CD45RA-) CD4+ T cells from blood. In nucleotides, the CDR3 is TGTGCCAGCAGCTTAGTTGGGGACCCCAGGGCACCCCTCCACTTT. It codes for CASSLVGDPRAPLHF.